This T cell receptor beta chain was identified in a study of blood T cell repertoires in COVID-19. Study as a whole: Some COVID-19 samples were acute and others convalescent; all came from the United States, Italy and Spain.

As processed by the authors: Scientists estimated how many nucleated cells there were by amplifying reference gene primers. The assay was immunoSEQ multiplex PCR, and TCRdb's table has in-frame clones only and misses some. V and J calls and clone size come straight from that table; D and trimming were deduced from the DNA. The repertoire holds just over 300,000 clones, with approximately 86% as singletons. The CDR3 loop spans 14 amino acids. Germline V gives CDR1 MNHEY, CDR2 SVGAGI. Deletions cut 6 bases from V and 11 bases from J, with 19 bases between. The age range of participants was 18 to 89 years, with residence in about two dozen US areas.

The specimen sequenced was PBMCs or T cells enriched from blood (not recorded which). The origin of this receptor is a woman aged 18-29 years who had recovered from COVID-19. V is TRBV6-5 and J is TRBJ1-4, with D possibly being TRBD1 (5 bases). CDR3 loop: CASSPTGGGSKLFF. Written as DNA, the CDR3 is TGTGCCAGCAGCCCGACGGGCGGGGGAAGTAAACTGTTTTTT.